The 29 T cell receptor beta chains below were found in one sample sequenced in a study of T cells in localized non-small cell lung cancer. Repertoires were generated with immunoSEQ multiplex PCR, while TCRdb's copy carries only in-frame clones and drops some. The table lists 48,000 or so clones, about nine tenths of them singletons, with over 15% in the top ten. The starting material was peripheral blood, obtained before any cancer treatment. Receptors originate from a male donor at least 60 years old with stage III squamous cell lung carcinoma.

This clone was counted between two and nine times. This chain joins TRBV23-1 and TRBJ2-2; TRBD1 agrees at 10 bases. TRBV23-1 falls under the ORF class, with uncertain function. The CDR3 has 17 residues. The trim removed 0 bases at V and 2 bases at J, leaving 3 bases unmatched. The CDR3 reads CASSQSGQGVNTGELFF. CDR3 DNA sequence: TGCGCCAGCAGTCAATCTGGACAGGGGGTAAACACCGGGGAGCTGTTTTTT.

This chain joins TRBV4-1 and TRBJ2-7, with a tentative D call TRBD2 (5 bases). The CDR3 consists of 11 residues. Between the trimmed V and J ends, which lost 1 base and 7 bases, there was a span of 5 bases. The germline V gene encodes CDR1 MGHRA and CDR2 YSYEKL. The CDR3 here is CASSQGREQYF. CDR3 nucleotides: TGCGCCAGCAGCCAAGGGAGGGAGCAGTACTTC.

The chain links TRBV28 to TRBJ1-5; D perhaps matches TRBD1 (6 bases). This CDR3 spans 15 amino acids. Germline V CDR1 and CDR2: MDHEN, SYDVKM. V gave up 5 bases and J gave up 0 bases, with 11 bases separating them. CDR3 sequence: CASSPGTSSNQPQHF. CDR3 sequence (DNA): TGTGCCAGCAGTCCCGGGACAAGTAGCAATCAGCCCCAGCATTTT.

This clone occurred once. This chain links TRBV20-1 with TRBJ1-1, with D possibly matching TRBD1 (5 bases). The CDR3 runs to 11 residues. CDR1 DFQATT and CDR2 SNEGSKA come from the germline V gene (reference sequence). V lost 6 bases to trimming and J lost 6 bases, with 11 bases between them. CDR3 DNA sequence: TGCAGTGCCCCAAGGGGCTCTGAAGCTTTCTTT. Translation gives CSAPRGSEAFF.

This sequence joins TRBV5-5 and TRBJ2-2, with a weak D call TRBD2 (6 bases). V lost 4 bases and J 1 base, leaving 17 bases between the germline ends. The CDR3 sequence is 17 residues long. Germline CDR1 SGHKS, CDR2 YYEKEE (reference sequence). The CDR3 DNA reads TGTGCCAGCAGCCGACGTACGGGAGTACAGAACACCGGGGAGCTGTTTTTT. Amino acid sequence: CASSRRTGVQNTGELFF.

The rearrangement uses TRBV18 and TRBJ2-3, with D possibly matching TRBD2 (6 bases). Per germline, CDR1 KGHSH and CDR2 LQKENI. CDR3 length: 16 amino acids. Trimming took 0 bases from V and 2 from J, leaving 12 bases between them. This CDR3 is CASSPPTGVTTDTQYF. CDR3 nucleotide sequence: TGTGCCAGCTCACCACCTACGGGGGTAACCACAGATACGCAGTATTTT.

The rearrangement links TRBV28 to TRBJ1-1; the match to TRBD1 covers 9 bases. The CDR3 is 15 residues long. The V and J ends lost 6 bases and 4 bases, in that order; junction bases with no gene match: 9. CDR1 and CDR2 (germline): MDHEN, SYDVKM. DNA for the CDR3: TGTGCCAGCAGATCCCGAACGACAGGGGGCACTGAAGCTTTCTTT. It encodes CASRSRTTGGTEAFF.

The chain is built from TRBV7-8 and TRBJ2-1; 7 bases align to TRBD1. The CDR3 is 16 amino acids. V shed 5 bases, J shed 0 bases, and the junction held 7 bases outside the gene matches. The germline gives CDR1 SGHVS, CDR2 FQNEAQ. In DNA form, the CDR3 reads TGTGCCAGCAGCCAACGAAGGGACAGCTCCTACAATGAGCAGTTCTTC. It codes for CASSQRRDSSYNEQFF.

This chain connects TRBV27 to TRBJ1-6, with D uncertain. The germline V gene encodes CDR1 MNHEY and CDR2 SMNVEV (reference sequence). The CDR3 extends over 16 amino acids. V lost 4 bases and J lost 0, with 10 bases in between. The CDR3 sequence: CASSSLTSSYNSPLHF. The CDR3 DNA reads as TGTGCCAGCAGTTCCCTGACTAGCTCCTATAATTCACCCCTCCACTTT.

V gene TRBV2 combines with J gene TRBJ2-2; D gene uncertain. Trimming cost V 6 bases and J 7 bases, with 12 bases left between them. Looked up from germline, CDR1 is SNHLY and CDR2 is FYNNEI. The CDR3 covers 13 residues. CDR3 nucleotides: TGTGCCAGCAGGGCAAAAGGTCACGGGGAGCTGTTTTTT. This sequence encodes CASRAKGHGELFF.

The chain links TRBV30 to TRBJ1-1; D may be TRBD1 (6 bases). V gave up 7 bases and J gave up 4 bases, with 13 bases separating them. CDR3 length: 12 amino acids. The germline V gene encodes CDR1 GTSNPN and CDR2 SVGIG (reference sequence). This CDR3 reads CASRRGLTEAFF. CDR3 DNA sequence: TGTGCCTCACGACGGGGGCTCACTGAAGCTTTCTTT. Based on the CDR3 plus reference TRBV30 and TRBJ1-1, the full variable domain is SQTIHQWPATLVQPVGSPLSLECTVEGTSNPNLYWYRQAAGRGLQLLFYSVGIGQISSEVPQNLSASRPQDRQFILSSKKLLLSDSGFYLCASRRGLTEAFFGQGTRLTVV.

For this clone: A junction boundary mismatches the germline segment, possibly from a read error. The rearrangement links TRBV30 to TRBJ1-2; D not certain. The CDR3 runs to 13 residues. Germline V gene data show CDR1 as GTSNPN and CDR2 as SVGIG (reference sequence). This chain's CDR3 is CAGRAGSNYGYTF. For the CDR3, the DNA is TGTGCCGGGAGGGCAGGCTCTAACTATGGCTACACCTTC.

The CDR3 nucleotides are TGTGCCTGGAAGAGCCCGAGCACAGATACGCAGTATTTT. It is translated as CAWKSPSTDTQYF. J is TRBJ2-3 and V is TRBV30; D call uncertain. The V gene's germline CDR1 is GTSNPN and CDR2 SVGIG (reference sequence). The CDR3 has 13 amino acids. V lost 4 bases and J lost 0, with 8 bases in between. Supplemented by reference TRBV30 and TRBJ2-3, the full variable domain reads SQTIHQWPATLVQPVGSPLSLECTVEGTSNPNLYWYRQAAGRGLQLLFYSVGIGQISSEVPQNLSASRPQDRQFILSSKKLLLSDSGFYLCAWKSPSTDTQYFGPGTRLTVL.

This CDR3 reads CASSPHGTGAGAAFF. The CDR3 bases are TGTGCCAGCAGTCCACACGGGACAGGGGCGGGTGCGGCTTTCTTT. V gene TRBV28 combines with J gene TRBJ1-1; 10 nucleotides agree with TRBD1. V was pared by 5 bases and J by 11 bases, with 14 bases of the junction left unmatched. This CDR3 has 15 residues. Germline loops: CDR1 MDHEN, CDR2 SYDVKM.

The chain uses TRBV27 and TRBJ1-2, with 7 bases matching TRBD1. V gave up 6 bases and J gave up 5 bases; unmatched junction bases: 6. This CDR3 has 13 residues. The germline V gene has CDR1 MNHEY and CDR2 SMNVEV (reference sequence). This CDR3 reads CASRMGQTYGYTF. CDR3 nucleotide sequence: TGTGCCAGCAGGATGGGACAGACTTATGGCTACACCTTC.

The chain employs TRBV6-4 and TRBJ2-2; D is perhaps TRBD2 (5 bases). Germline V gives CDR1 MRHNA, CDR2 SNTAGT. The CDR3 extends over 14 amino acids. V gave up 6 bases and J gave up 3 bases, with 11 bases separating them. CDR3 DNA sequence: TGTGCCAGCAGGGTAGCGCTCGACACCGGGGAGCTGTTTTTT. This translates into CASRVALDTGELFF.

V is TRBV28 and J is TRBJ2-7, with D unresolved. The CDR3 is made up of 12 amino acids. Germline loops: CDR1 MDHEN, CDR2 SYDVKM. V shed 5 bases and J shed 2 bases, with 7 bases lying between them. In nucleotides, the CDR3 is TGTGCCAGCAGTACAGTTCCCTACGAGCAGTACTTC. Translated, it gives CASSTVPYEQYF.

The genes are TRBV11-2 and TRBJ2-3, with 9 bases matching TRBD2. The germline V gene has CDR1 SGHAT and CDR2 FQNNGV. The CDR3 runs to 17 residues. The ends lost 4 bases at V and 6 bases at J; junction bases unmatched: 14. In nucleotides, the CDR3 is TGTGCCAGCAGCTACACATCGGGCGGGGGGGCCTTGGATACGCAGTATTTT. It specifies CASSYTSGGGALDTQYF.

The chain carries TRBV30 and TRBJ1-1, with D unresolved. The V end was cut by 2 bases, the J end by 4 bases, with 11 bases between. The CDR3 spans 13 residues. The germline V gene encodes CDR1 GTSNPN and CDR2 SVGIG (reference sequence). Here the CDR3 reads CAWSTLGSTEAFF. The CDR3 nucleotides are TGTGCCTGGAGTACACTAGGATCCACTGAAGCTTTCTTT.

This rearrangement joins TRBV29-1 to TRBJ2-7; D is undetermined. Trimming took off 1 base at V and 4 bases at J, with 11 bases between the two ends. This CDR3 has 13 amino acids. Germline loops: CDR1 SQVTM, CDR2 ANQGSEA. CDR3 DNA: TGCAGCGTTGAAGGGTCAGGCGTATACGAGCAGTACTTC. Translation: CSVEGSGVYEQYF.

The rearrangement links TRBV7-2 to TRBJ1-5; D unclear. The CDR3 length is 16 residues. The germline gives CDR1 SGHTA, CDR2 FQGNSA. Deletions cut 1 base from V and 7 bases from J, with 17 bases between. DNA for the CDR3: TGTGCCAGCAGCTTAGTAAACCAGCCGGGAGGCCAGCCCCAGCATTTT. Its translation is CASSLVNQPGGQPQHF.

The chain couples TRBV7-3 to TRBJ2-2, with 12 bases that match TRBD2. There are 15 residues in the CDR3. Germline trimming cut 5 bases from V and 6 bases from J; bases unmatched to any gene: 4. CDR1 is SGHTA and CDR2 is FQGTGA in the germline V gene. CDR3 region: CASSLGLAGSGELFF. The CDR3 DNA reads as TGTGCCAGCAGCCTCGGACTAGCGGGGTCCGGGGAGCTGTTTTTT. The full variable domain, in which reference TRBV7-3 and TRBJ2-2 provide the parts outside the CDR3, is GAGVSQTPSNKVTEKGKYVELRCDPISGHTALYWYRQSLGQGPEFLIYFQGTGAADDSGLPNDRFFAVRPEGSVSTLKIQRTERGDSAVYLCASSLGLAGSGELFFGEGSRLTVL.

The chain is built from TRBV2 and TRBJ2-7, with 7 bases fitting TRBD1. V lost 10 bases and J lost 3; bases outside the gene matches: 21. The CDR3 length is 17 residues. Germline CDR1 SNHLY, CDR2 FYNNEI. The CDR3 region is CAIRGFITGENVYEQYF. For the CDR3, the DNA is TGTGCCATACGAGGATTTATAACAGGGGAGAACGTCTACGAGCAGTACTTC.

In DNA form, the CDR3 reads TGTGCCAGCAGCTTAATCAGGGCTCGGGAGACCCAGTACTTC. Protein sequence: CASSLIRARETQYF. V gene TRBV5-6 combines with J gene TRBJ2-5; possible D gene TRBD1, 5 bases. The ends were cut back, 2 bases at V and 5 bases at J, with 13 bases in the middle. Germline assignment: CDR1 SGHDT and CDR2 YYEEEE. This CDR3 contains 14 residues.

The chain has TRBV6-6 and TRBJ2-3; the match to TRBD2 covers 7 bases. The germline V gene encodes CDR1 MNHNY and CDR2 SVGAGI (reference sequence). This CDR3 has 14 amino acids. V lost 2 bases to trimming and J lost 3 bases; unmatched junction nucleotides: 2. The CDR3 nucleotides read TGTGCCAGCAGTTACGGGGGAGGGACAGATACGCAGTATTTT. Translated: CASSYGGGTDTQYF.

J is TRBJ1-5 and V is TRBV19, with 10 bases identical to TRBD1. The CDR3 runs to 15 residues. CDR1 is LNHDA, CDR2 SQIVND, per germline (reference sequence). J was trimmed by 4 bases and V by 3 bases; bases with no gene match: 3. The CDR3 spells CASSIGTGANQPQHF. In nucleotides, the CDR3 is TGTGCCAGTAGTATCGGGACAGGGGCTAATCAGCCCCAGCATTTT.

The rearrangement links TRBV27 to TRBJ1-2, with D tentatively TRBD1 (6 bases). The CDR3 has 15 amino acids. The germline CDR1 and CDR2 sequences are MNHEY and SMNVEV (reference sequence). V dropped 1 base and J dropped 8 bases, with 17 bases sitting between them. The CDR3 spells CASSLWAGALGGYTF. The CDR3 DNA reads TGTGCCAGCAGTTTATGGGCAGGGGCACTGGGGGGCTACACCTTC.

The V gene is TRBV29-1, the J gene TRBJ2-7; 7 bases align to TRBD1. V dropped 7 bases and J dropped 1; count of bases not matched to a gene: 1. This CDR3 has 11 amino acids. The germline CDR1 and CDR2 sequences are SQVTM and ANQGSEA. This chain's CDR3 is CSAGQSYEQYF. Here the CDR3 DNA reads TGCAGCGCGGGACAGTCCTACGAGCAGTACTTC.

V usage is TRBV5-1 and J usage is TRBJ1-3; 8 bases map to TRBD1. Germline V gene sequence: CDR1 SGHRS, CDR2 YFSETQ. This CDR3 spans 16 amino acids. The J segment lost 1 base and the V segment lost 3 bases, leaving 6 bases of the junction unmatched. The CDR3 nucleotides are TGCGCCAGCAGCTCCCGGGACAGGTCTTCTGGAAACACCATATATTTT. Protein product: CASSSRDRSSGNTIYF.